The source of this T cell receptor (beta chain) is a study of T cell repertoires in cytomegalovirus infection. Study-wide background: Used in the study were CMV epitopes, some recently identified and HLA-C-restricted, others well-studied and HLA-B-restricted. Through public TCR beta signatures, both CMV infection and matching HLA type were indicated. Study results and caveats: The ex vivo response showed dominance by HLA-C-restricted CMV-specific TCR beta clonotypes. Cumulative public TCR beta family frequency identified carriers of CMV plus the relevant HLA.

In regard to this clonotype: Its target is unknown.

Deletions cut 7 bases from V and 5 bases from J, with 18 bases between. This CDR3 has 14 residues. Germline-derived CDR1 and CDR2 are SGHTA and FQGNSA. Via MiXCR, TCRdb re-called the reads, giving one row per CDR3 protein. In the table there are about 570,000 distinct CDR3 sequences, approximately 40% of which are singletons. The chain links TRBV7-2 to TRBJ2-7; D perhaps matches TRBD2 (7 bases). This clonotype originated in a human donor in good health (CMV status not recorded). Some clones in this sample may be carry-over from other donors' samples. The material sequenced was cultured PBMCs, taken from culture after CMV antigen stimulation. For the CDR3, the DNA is TGTGCCAGCACCCATGGGGGGGGCTTCCACGAGCAGTACTTC. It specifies CASTHGGGFHEQYF.